The clone carrying this TCR beta chain has more than one count but fewer than ten. Treatment of the sample: some 20 received Ad26.COV2.S at low or high dose, single or two shots; roughly five received placebo; per-sample allocation not given. The investigators took samples on day 63 after the first vaccine or placebo injection. V lost 3 bases and J 3 bases, leaving 11 bases between the germline ends. This CDR3 region has 14 residues. Germline CDR1 and CDR2: KGHSH and LQKENI. The entry originates in a study of Ad26.COV2.S vaccination and SARS-CoV-2 variants. Profiling relied on immunoSEQ multiplex PCR, and the TCRdb table lists in-frame clones only, not all of them. The sample shows some 320,000 clones, around four fifths of them seen only once.

The genes are TRBV18 and TRBJ1-2, with D tentatively TRBD1 (5 bases). This TCR came from a person aged 18 to 59 who received the Ad26.COV2.S COVID-19 vaccine or a placebo. The input for sequencing was peripheral blood, taken in a trial of Ad26.COV2.S vaccine versus placebo. For the CDR3, the DNA is TGTGCCAGCTCACCGTTAGGGGATGACTATGGCTACACCTTC. Translating gives CASSPLGDDYGYTF. The full variable domain, in which reference TRBV18 and TRBJ1-2 provide the parts outside the CDR3, is NAGVMQNPRHLVRRRGQEARLRCSPMKGHSHVYWYRQLPEEGLKFMVYLQKENIIDESGMPKERFSAEFPKEGPSILRIQQVVRGDSAAYFCASSPLGDDYGYTFGSGTRLTVV.